What follows are 16 T cell receptor beta chains derived from one specimen sequenced in a study of blood T cell repertoires in COVID-19. Produced via immunoSEQ multiplex PCR; TCRdb's table is partial and in-frame only. This sample has 55,000 to 75,000 clones, with about 90% found just once. The sample was peripheral blood. The receptor source for this set is a human donor in a cohort sampled during active COVID-19.

The rearrangement links TRBV9 to TRBJ2-7; TRBD1 is a possible D gene (6 bases). The CDR3 is 14 residues long. Deletions cut 0 bases from V and 1 base from J, with 8 bases between. The germline gives CDR1 SGDLS, CDR2 YYNGEE. Here the CDR3 DNA reads TGTGCCAGCAGCGTAGGACAGGAATCCTACGAGCAGTACTTC. Its translation is CASSVGQESYEQYF.

The chain combines TRBV27 with TRBJ1-2, with D perhaps TRBD1 (5 bases). Looked up from germline, CDR1 is MNHEY and CDR2 is SMNVEV (reference sequence). This CDR3 is 13 amino acids long. Trimming stripped 5 bases from V and 4 bases from J, with 11 bases between. The CDR3 DNA reads as TGTGCCAGCAGTACCGCAGGGCTCTATGGCTACACCTTC. Amino acids: CASSTAGLYGYTF.

The chain employs TRBV11-2 and TRBJ1-1; D may be TRBD1 (6 bases). Germline V gene lookup returns CDR1 SGHAT and CDR2 FQNNGV. V was pared by 1 base and J by 3 bases, with 12 bases between. The CDR3 spans 15 residues. The CDR3 nucleotides read TGTGCCAGCAGCTTAGGGCGTGACAGGTACACTGAAGCTTTCTTT. Amino acids: CASSLGRDRYTEAFF.

The genes are TRBV27 and TRBJ1-1; possible D gene TRBD1, 5 bases. Germline loops: CDR1 MNHEY, CDR2 SMNVEV (reference sequence). This CDR3 has 11 residues. Trimming took 6 bases from V and 5 from J, leaving 7 bases between them. CDR3 loop: CASRGVTEAFF. CDR3 sequence (DNA): TGTGCCAGCAGAGGGGTTACTGAAGCTTTCTTT.

J is TRBJ1-1 and V is TRBV27, with 7 bases that match TRBD1. CDR3 size: 15 residues. Germline CDR1 is MNHEY and CDR2 is SMNVEV (reference sequence). The V gene end was trimmed by 5 bases and the J gene end by 5 bases; junction bases not matched to a gene: 11. The CDR3 coding sequence is TGTGCCAGCAGTCACCTACGACAGGGAGAGACTGAAGCTTTCTTT. Translating gives CASSHLRQGETEAFF.

This sequence joins TRBV2 and TRBJ2-1; TRBD2 matches at 7 bases. V dropped 3 bases and J dropped 0; count of bases not matched to a gene: 8. In germline, CDR1 is SNHLY, CDR2 FYNNEI. The CDR3 consists of 17 residues. The CDR3 loop reads CASSEGGLGISYNEQFF. The CDR3 DNA is TGTGCCAGCAGTGAGGGGGGGTTGGGGATCTCCTACAATGAGCAGTTCTTC. The full variable domain, completed using reference TRBV2 and TRBJ2-1, is EPEVTQTPSHQVTQMGQEVILRCVPISNHLYFYWYRQILGQKVEFLVSFYNNEISEKSEIFDDQFSVERPDGSNFTLKIRSTKLEDSAMYFCASSEGGLGISYNEQFFGPGTRLTVL.

This clone is a singleton in its sample. V and J are TRBV27 and TRBJ2-7, with D possibly TRBD1 on 6 matching bases. Deletions cut 5 bases from V and 3 bases from J, with 11 bases between. The germline V gene encodes CDR1 MNHEY and CDR2 SMNVEV (reference sequence). The CDR3 is 13 residues long. The CDR3 reads CASSGGELYEQYF. CDR3 DNA sequence: TGTGCCAGCAGTGGGGGCGAACTCTACGAGCAGTACTTC.

V gene TRBV11-2 combines with J gene TRBJ2-7; a possible D gene is TRBD2 (6 bases). Germline loops: CDR1 SGHAT, CDR2 FQNNGV. The ends were cut back, 3 bases at V and 4 bases at J, with 13 bases in the middle. The CDR3 loop spans 14 amino acids. The CDR3 sequence is CASSLAGWAYEQYF. The DNA of the CDR3 is TGTGCCAGCAGCTTGGCGGGGTGGGCGTACGAGCAGTACTTC.

The chain has TRBV6-4 and TRBJ1-5; tentative D call: TRBD1 (5 bases). Per the germline V gene, CDR1 is MRHNA and CDR2 is SNTAGT. With 3 bases removed from V and 1 base from J, the gap between germline ends came to 10 bases. The CDR3 totals 15 residues. The CDR3 nucleotides read TGTGCCAGCAGTGAAAGGGGTCGGAGCAATCAGCCCCAGCATTTT. Encoded protein: CASSERGRSNQPQHF.

This chain links TRBV13 with TRBJ2-7; D is unclear. The V end lost 5 bases, the J end lost 0 bases, and 11 bases lay between the germline ends. CDR1 PRHDT and CDR2 FYEKMQ come from the germline V gene (reference sequence). The CDR3 extends over 14 amino acids. The CDR3 spells CASSPSGSSYEQYF. Here the CDR3 DNA reads TGTGCCAGCAGCCCCTCAGGTAGCTCCTACGAGCAGTACTTC.

This clone showed up just once. The CDR3 loop reads CATSIYRGSYEQYF. The CDR3, as DNA: TGTGCCACCAGCATTTACAGGGGGTCCTACGAGCAGTACTTC. The chain carries TRBV15 and TRBJ2-7; 8 bases are a match to TRBD1. With V trimmed by 4 bases and J by 1 base, 3 bases remained unmatched. CDR3 length equals 14 residues. Germline CDR1 and CDR2: LNHNV and YYDKDF (reference sequence). Full variable domain (outside the CDR3, taken from reference TRBV15 and TRBJ2-7): DAMVIQNPRYQVTQFGKPVTLSCSQTLNHNVMYWYQQKSSQAPKLLFHYYDKDFNNEADTPDNFQSRRPNTSFCFLDIRSPGLGDTAMYLCATSIYRGSYEQYFGPGTRLTVT.

This sequence joins TRBV19 and TRBJ1-1; D is perhaps TRBD1 (6 bases). The CDR3 is made up of 15 amino acids. V lost 3 bases and J 1 base, leaving 12 bases between the germline ends. Per germline, CDR1 LNHDA and CDR2 SQIVND (reference sequence). CDR3 DNA sequence: TGTGCCAGTAGTATTGGGAGGGGGTGGAACACTGAAGCTTTCTTT. Amino acids: CASSIGRGWNTEAFF.

The J gene is TRBJ1-1, the V gene TRBV11-2, with TRBD1 matching 7 bases. V lost 4 bases to trimming and J lost 0 bases; unmatched junction nucleotides: 2. The CDR3 has 14 residues. Germline V gene lookup returns CDR1 SGHAT and CDR2 FQNNGV. The CDR3 is CASSSGGMNTEAFF. The CDR3 region has the DNA TGTGCCAGCAGCTCAGGGGGGATGAACACTGAAGCTTTCTTT.

This rearrangement joins TRBV6-5 to TRBJ2-1, with 10 bases that match TRBD1. Germline CDR1 is MNHEY and CDR2 is SVGAGI. Trimming at V came to 5 bases and at J to 2 bases, leaving 3 bases not matched to a gene. This CDR3 region has 15 residues. The CDR3 reads CASSKGQGPYNEQFF. CDR3 coding DNA: TGTGCCAGCAGTAAGGGACAGGGGCCCTACAATGAGCAGTTCTTC.

The chain recombines TRBV18 with TRBJ1-1; D perhaps matches TRBD1 (6 bases). In germline, CDR1 is KGHSH, CDR2 LQKENI. Deletions cut 3 bases from V and 1 base from J, with 18 bases between. The CDR3 runs 17 residues. CDR3 nucleotide sequence: TGTGCCAGCTCACCTAATTATAACAGGGAGGGGAACACTGAAGCTTTCTTT. It yields the protein CASSPNYNREGNTEAFF.

The V and J genes are TRBV28 and TRBJ1-1; D is unclear. This CDR3 is built from 13 residues. CDR1 is MDHEN and CDR2 is SYDVKM in the germline V gene. V was pared by 5 bases and J by 5 bases, with 12 bases between. Written as DNA, the CDR3 is TGTGCCAGCAGTCAGGCTCCGGGGACTGAAGCTTTCTTT. It is translated as CASSQAPGTEAFF.